This T cell receptor beta chain derives from a study of cytomegalovirus exposure and HLA in healthy donors. V dropped 2 bases and J dropped 4 bases, with 9 bases sitting between them. CDR3 size: 13 residues. The germline gives CDR1 SGDLS, CDR2 YYNGEE. Points from the study as a whole: Sequence variants that were highly shared formed a cluster that was likely a sequencing artifact. Reports indicate that TCR beta sequences accurately predicted the HLA-A and HLA-B alleles of most subjects.

In the PCR, 60 Vbeta and 13 Jbeta primers were used. Repertoires were generated with immunoSEQ multiplex PCR, while TCRdb's copy carries only in-frame clones and drops some. The sample records more than 40,000 clones, around 53% being singletons. This clone was detected once. Its antigen is currently unknown. The sample consisted of PBMCs. The TCR sequence derives from a man aged 60 to 69 in good health and CMV-seronegative. The chain uses TRBV9 and TRBJ1-2, with D unresolved. The CDR3 spells CASSVRGGYGYTF. CDR3 bases: TGTGCCAGCAGCGTCCGGGGAGGCTATGGCTACACCTTC.